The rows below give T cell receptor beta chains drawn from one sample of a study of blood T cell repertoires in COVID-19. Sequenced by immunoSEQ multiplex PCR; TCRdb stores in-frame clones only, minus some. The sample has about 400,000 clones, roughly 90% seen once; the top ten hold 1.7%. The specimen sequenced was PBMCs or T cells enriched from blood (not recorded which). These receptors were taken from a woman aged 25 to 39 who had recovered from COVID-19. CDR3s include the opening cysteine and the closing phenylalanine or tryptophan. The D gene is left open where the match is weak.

CASSITGTSNTEAFF NA TRBJ1-1 TRBV19
CATSDATSGSYNEQFF TRBD2 TRBJ2-1 TRBV24-1
CASSLDYGEQYF NA TRBJ2-7 TRBV7-2
CASRSRPPRDSVHYGYTF NA TRBJ1-2 TRBV12-2
CASSEMAGGSPDTQYF TRBD1 TRBJ2-3 TRBV6-4
CASNGGFQPQHF NA TRBJ1-5 TRBV19
CASKSSRVNTEAFF NA TRBJ1-1 TRBV6-5
CASSPGGTEAFF NA TRBJ1-1 TRBV7-6
CASRRRLAGSYNEQFF TRBD2 TRBJ2-1 TRBV7-6
CASSGPGNTGELFF NA TRBJ2-2 TRBV2
CASSTLGQGGSYEQYF TRBD2 TRBJ2-7 TRBV19
CASSSQGSLYQETQYF NA TRBJ2-5 TRBV5-1
CASSIGLAGAHQETQYF TRBD2 TRBJ2-5 TRBV5-1
CASSLVAGTGELFF NA TRBJ2-2 TRBV27
CSARFGGANTEAFF NA TRBJ1-1 TRBV29-1
CASSMEQGNFNSPLHF NA TRBJ1-6 TRBV9
CAISGQYNEKLFF NA TRBJ1-4 TRBV10-3
CASSQPSPPFHEQYF NA TRBJ2-7 TRBV4-2
CASTPQGGYGYTF NA TRBJ1-2 TRBV6-5
CASGRPDRVDEQFF TRBD1 TRBJ2-1 TRBV12-5
CASKRSGTGIYEQYF TRBD1 TRBJ2-7 TRBV2
CASSGDTWSLGGGANVLTF NA TRBJ2-6 TRBV6-1
CASSSTGSYGYTF NA TRBJ1-2 TRBV6-5
CASSPRLAGDEQFF TRBD2 TRBJ2-1 TRBV9
CASSTSRGGGEKLFF NA TRBJ1-4 TRBV27
CASSPWTLNTEAFF NA TRBJ1-1 TRBV5-4
CASSLVRGPQHF NA TRBJ1-5 TRBV7-8
CASSETLATTYEQYF NA TRBJ2-7 TRBV28
CASSAPWTGETEAFF TRBD1 TRBJ1-1 TRBV3-1/TRBV3-2
CATSGRLAGRNEQFF TRBD2 TRBJ2-1 TRBV24-1
CASSIGQGRNTEAFF NA TRBJ1-1 TRBV19
CASRQSPGTANTEAFF TRBD1 TRBJ1-1 TRBV7-8
CASSPEVTSGSVGEQFF TRBD2 TRBJ2-1 TRBV18
CASSRRTEKAFF NA TRBJ1-1 TRBV12-3/TRBV12-4
CASSLPTRRAYEQYF NA TRBJ2-7 TRBV28
CASSQGTSRNTEAFF NA TRBJ1-1 TRBV3-1/TRBV3-2
CASTNLAGGDEQYF TRBD2 TRBJ2-7 TRBV6-6
CASSSGQGYGYTF TRBD1 TRBJ1-2 TRBV7-2
CASSLAVEQFF NA TRBJ2-1 TRBV2
CASSQAPSGNYGYTF NA TRBJ1-2 TRBV3-1/TRBV3-2
CASSLAGGTEAFF TRBD1 TRBJ1-1 TRBV13
CASSSYGYGEQYF NA TRBJ2-7 TRBV7-2
CASSLAGDVYEQYF NA TRBJ2-7 TRBV6-2/TRBV6-3
CASSFGAGVDYEQYF NA TRBJ2-7 TRBV28
CASSPKGGNEKLFF NA TRBJ1-4 TRBV7-6
CASSYNLRGTDYGYTF NA TRBJ1-2 TRBV6-5
CASSSGQGAVDTQYF TRBD1 TRBJ2-3 TRBV7-3
CASSSRHTSYEQYF NA TRBJ2-7 TRBV7-9
CASSLGGMAEAFF NA TRBJ1-1 TRBV11-1
CAISERRGGLKATDTQYF TRBD2 TRBJ2-3 TRBV10-3
CASSSTGGNQPQHF TRBD1 TRBJ1-5 TRBV19
CASSRLAGGANTGELFF TRBD2 TRBJ2-2 TRBV6-4
CASSSYQPQHF NA TRBJ1-5 TRBV28
CASSYRDYREQFF TRBD2 TRBJ2-1 TRBV11-2